This T cell receptor beta chain stems from a study of human T cells and chemical hapten exposure. Overall study: Application of 0.01% DPC to the upper back was done by patch test, with a reading at 6 days. Overall study findings and caveats: While controls formed fewer of them, expanded TCRs formed significantly more large CDR3 similarity clusters.

Time point given: patch test 3, about 24 weeks after DPC sensitization. Sample treatment: therapeutic diphenylcyclopropenone sensitization with weekly scalp DPC. Donors, patients with alopecia ranging from 18 to 70 years old and judged suitable for DPC, provided samples. CDR3 length: 13 residues. Germline loops: CDR1 SGHNT, CDR2 YYREEE (reference sequence). V was cut by 3 bases and J by 1 base, with 8 bases left in between. Per the authors' pipeline: Sequenced samples showed a median of approximately 100,000 TCRs each, with counts running from 23,224 to 690,600. Via MiXCR, TCRdb re-called the RACE reads, giving one row per CDR3 protein. These V and J calls derive from TCRdb rather than the authors' analysis. The sample lists about 160,000 distinct CDR3 sequences, about a quarter occurring once. In its sample, this clonotype was seen a few times. Antigen specificity is unknown.

The sequencing here drew on whole blood, taken in connection with sensitization to the hapten diphenylcyclopropenone (DPC). This TCR was sampled from a young woman with alopecia areata. Some clones in this sample may be carry-over from other donors' samples. The V call is TRBV5-4, the J call TRBJ2-7, with unresolved D. The DNA of the CDR3 is TGTGCCAGCAGCTCAGACCCTTCCTACGAGCAGTACTTC. Protein sequence: CASSSDPSYEQYF.